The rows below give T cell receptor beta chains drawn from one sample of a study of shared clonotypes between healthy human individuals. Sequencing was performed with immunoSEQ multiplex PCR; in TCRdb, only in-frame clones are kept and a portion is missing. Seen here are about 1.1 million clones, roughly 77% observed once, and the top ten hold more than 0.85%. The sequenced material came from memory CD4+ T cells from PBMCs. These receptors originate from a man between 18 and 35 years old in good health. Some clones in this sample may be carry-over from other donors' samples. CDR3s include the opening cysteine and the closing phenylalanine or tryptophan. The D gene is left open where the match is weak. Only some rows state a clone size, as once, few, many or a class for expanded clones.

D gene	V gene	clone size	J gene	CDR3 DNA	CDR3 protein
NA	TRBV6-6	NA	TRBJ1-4	TGTGCCAGCAGTCCCCCCCAGGGAGAAAAACTGTTTTTT	CASSPPQGEKLFF
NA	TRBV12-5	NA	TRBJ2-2	TGTGCTAGTGGTTGGGGGGGCTGGGCGAACACCGGGGAGCTGTTTTTT	CASGWGGWANTGELFF
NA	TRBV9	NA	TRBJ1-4	TGTGCCAGCAGCTCCAATTTGGGGACTAATGAAAAACTGTTTTTT	CASSSNLGTNEKLFF
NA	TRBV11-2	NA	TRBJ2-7	TGTGCCAGCAGGACAGCCTCCTACGAGCAGTACTTC	CASRTASYEQYF
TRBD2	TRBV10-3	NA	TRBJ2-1	TGTGCCATCAGCCGACTAGCGACAACCTACAATGAGCAGTTCTTC	CAISRLATTYNEQFF
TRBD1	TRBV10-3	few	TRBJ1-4	TGTGCCATCCGGGCAGGGGGATCAACTAATGAAAAACTGTTTTTT	CAIRAGGSTNEKLFF
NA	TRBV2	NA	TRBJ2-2	TGTGCCAGCAGTGATCGGGGAAGGACCGGGGAGCTGTTTTTT	CASSDRGRTGELFF
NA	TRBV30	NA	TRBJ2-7	TGTGCCGGTTGTCGGCAGGGTATGCCGGAGCAGTACTTC	CAGCRQGMPEQYF
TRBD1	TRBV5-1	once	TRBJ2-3	TGCGCCAGCCAAACGGACGGGACAGTGATAGCACACGATACGCAGTATTTT	CASQTDGTVIAHDTQYF
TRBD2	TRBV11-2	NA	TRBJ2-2	TGTGCCAGCAGCTTAATGGTAGCGGGGACCGGGGAGCTGTTTTTT	CASSLMVAGTGELFF
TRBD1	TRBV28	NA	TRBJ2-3	TGTGCCAGCAGTTTTCAAGGACAGGGCACAGATACGCAGTATTTT	CASSFQGQGTDTQYF
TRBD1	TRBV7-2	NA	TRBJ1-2	TGTGCCAGCAGCTCGCAACCTCCTCGGACAGGGCGGGAAGGCTACACCTTC	CASSSQPPRTGREGYTF
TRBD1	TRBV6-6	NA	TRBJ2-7	TGTGCCAGCAGTGCTACCGGGACAGCGCAGTACTTC	CASSATGTAQYF
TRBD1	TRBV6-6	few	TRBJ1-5	TGTGCCAGCAGCTACGGACAGGGGGCTCAGCCCCAGCATTTT	CASSYGQGAQPQHF
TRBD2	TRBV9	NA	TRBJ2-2	TGTGCCAGCAGCCCTTCCGGAGGGGGACTAGGGAACACCGGGGAGCTGTTTTTT	CASSPSGGGLGNTGELFF
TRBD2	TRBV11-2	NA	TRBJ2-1	TGTGCCAGCAGCTGGGGTACTAGCGGGAGTGGTGAGCAGTTCTTC	CASSWGTSGSGEQFF
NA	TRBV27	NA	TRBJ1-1	TGTGCCAGCAGTTTATGGGGTGGCGACACTGAAGCTTTCTTT	CASSLWGGDTEAFF
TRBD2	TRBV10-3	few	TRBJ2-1	TGTGCCGCCGAGCGGGAGCCCTACAATGAGCAGTTCTTC	CAAEREPYNEQFF
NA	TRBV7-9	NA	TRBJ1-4	TGTGCCAGCAGCTTAGCGCCGAGATTAGGCGAACGGAAACTGTTTTTT	CASSLAPRLGERKLFF
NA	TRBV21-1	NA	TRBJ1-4	TGTGCCACCAAGCAAAGTTGCAGGCCCCGTGAAAAACTGTTTTTT	CATKQSCRPREKLFF
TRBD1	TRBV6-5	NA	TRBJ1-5	TGTGCCAGCAGTTCCACAGGGGGTCGAAATCAGCCCCAGCATTTT	CASSSTGGRNQPQHF
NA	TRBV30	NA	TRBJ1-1	TGTGCCTGGATATTGGCAGGGATGAACACTGAAGCTTTCTTT	CAWILAGMNTEAFF
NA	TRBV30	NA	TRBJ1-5	TGTGCCTGGGGGGGAGATCAGCCCCAGCATTTT	CAWGGDQPQHF
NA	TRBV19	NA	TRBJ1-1	TGTGCCAGTAGTACAGGGACATACTTGAACACTGAAGCTTTCTTT	CASSTGTYLNTEAFF
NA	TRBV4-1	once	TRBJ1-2	TGCGCCAGCAGCCAAGAGCCGAGGACGGACTACTATGGCTACACCTTC	CASSQEPRTDYYGYTF
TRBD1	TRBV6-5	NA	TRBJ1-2	TGTGCCAGCAGCCCTGACAGGGCCTATGGCTACACCTTC	CASSPDRAYGYTF
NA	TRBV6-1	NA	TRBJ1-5	TGTGCCAGCAGTGTCGAAGGCCCTCTCTCGCCCCAGCATTTT	CASSVEGPLSPQHF
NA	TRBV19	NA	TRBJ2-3	TGTGCCAGTAGCACCGGGGCAGCGATTCGGACAACGCAGTATTTT	CASSTGAAIRTTQYF